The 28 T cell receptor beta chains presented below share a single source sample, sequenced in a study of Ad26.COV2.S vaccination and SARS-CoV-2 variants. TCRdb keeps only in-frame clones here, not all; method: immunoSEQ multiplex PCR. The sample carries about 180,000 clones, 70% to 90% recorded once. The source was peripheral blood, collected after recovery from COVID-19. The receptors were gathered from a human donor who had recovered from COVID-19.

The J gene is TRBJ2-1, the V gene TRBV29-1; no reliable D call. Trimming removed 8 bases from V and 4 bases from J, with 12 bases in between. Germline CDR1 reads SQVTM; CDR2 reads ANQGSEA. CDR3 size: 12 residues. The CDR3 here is CSCGTLYNEQFF. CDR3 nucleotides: TGCAGCTGCGGTACCCTATACAATGAGCAGTTCTTC.

In nucleotides, the CDR3 is TGTGCCAGTAGTCCGGGGACCCGCGGATTCACAGGGCAGTACTTC. Protein: CASSPGTRGFTGQYF. This chain uses TRBV19 with TRBJ2-7; either TRBD1 or TRBD2 may supply D (5 bases each). The length of the CDR3 is 15 residues. V lost 5 bases, J lost 9 bases, and 23 bases lay in between. The germline V gene has CDR1 LNHDA and CDR2 SQIVND (reference sequence).

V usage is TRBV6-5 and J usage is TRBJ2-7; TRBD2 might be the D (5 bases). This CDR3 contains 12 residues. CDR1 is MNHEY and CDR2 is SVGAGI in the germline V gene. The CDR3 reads CTLGTGFYEQYF. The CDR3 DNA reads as TGTACCCTAGGTACGGGGTTCTACGAGCAGTACTTC.

DNA for the CDR3: TGTGCCAGCAGGGCAGGGGCATACACCGGGGAGCTGTTTTTT. Residues: CASRAGAYTGELFF. The gene calls are TRBV6-5 and TRBJ2-2; D is perhaps TRBD1 (6 bases). CDR3 length: 14 amino acids. Trimming took off 6 bases at V and 3 bases at J, with 11 bases between the two ends. Germline values: CDR1 MNHEY, CDR2 SVGAGI.

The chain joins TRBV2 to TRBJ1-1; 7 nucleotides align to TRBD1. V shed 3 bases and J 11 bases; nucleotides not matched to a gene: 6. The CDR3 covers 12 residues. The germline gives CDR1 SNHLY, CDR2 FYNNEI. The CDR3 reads CASSETGRTAFF. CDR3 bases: TGTGCCAGCAGTGAGACAGGGAGGACTGCTTTCTTT.

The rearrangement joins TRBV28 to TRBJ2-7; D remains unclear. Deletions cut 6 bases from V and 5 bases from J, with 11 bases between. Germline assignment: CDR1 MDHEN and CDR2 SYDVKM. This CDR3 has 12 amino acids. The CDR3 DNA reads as TGTGCCAGCAGCTTCGGACCGAACGAGCAGTACTTC. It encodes CASSFGPNEQYF.

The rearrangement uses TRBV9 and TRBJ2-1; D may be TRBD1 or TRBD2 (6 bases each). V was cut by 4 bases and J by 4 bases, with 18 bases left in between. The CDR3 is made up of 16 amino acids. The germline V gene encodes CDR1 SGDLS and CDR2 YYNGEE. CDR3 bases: TGTGCCAGCAGCCCTGCCCGGCAGGGGAGGTACAATGAGCAGTTCTTC. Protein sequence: CASSPARQGRYNEQFF.

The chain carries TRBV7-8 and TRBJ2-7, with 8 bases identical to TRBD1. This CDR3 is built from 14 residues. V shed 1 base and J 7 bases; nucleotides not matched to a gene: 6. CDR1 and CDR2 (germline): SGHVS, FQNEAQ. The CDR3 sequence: CASSLGAGGREQYF. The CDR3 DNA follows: TGTGCCAGCAGCTTAGGGGCAGGGGGCAGGGAGCAGTACTTC. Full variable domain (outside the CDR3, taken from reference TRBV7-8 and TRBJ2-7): GAGVSQSPRYKVAKRGQDVALRCDPISGHVSLFWYQQALGQGPEFLTYFQNEAQLDKSGLPSDRFFAERPEGSVSTLKIQRTQQEDSAVYLCASSLGAGGREQYFGPGTRLTVT.

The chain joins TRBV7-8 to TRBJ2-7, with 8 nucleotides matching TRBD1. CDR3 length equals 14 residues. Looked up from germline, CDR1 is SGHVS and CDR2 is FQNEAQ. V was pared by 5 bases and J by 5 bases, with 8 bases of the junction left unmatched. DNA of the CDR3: TGTGCCAGCAGCCTCAGACAGGGGTGGAACGAGCAGTACTTC. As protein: CASSLRQGWNEQYF. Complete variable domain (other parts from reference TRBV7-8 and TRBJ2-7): GAGVSQSPRYKVAKRGQDVALRCDPISGHVSLFWYQQALGQGPEFLTYFQNEAQLDKSGLPSDRFFAERPEGSVSTLKIQRTQQEDSAVYLCASSLRQGWNEQYFGPGTRLTVT.

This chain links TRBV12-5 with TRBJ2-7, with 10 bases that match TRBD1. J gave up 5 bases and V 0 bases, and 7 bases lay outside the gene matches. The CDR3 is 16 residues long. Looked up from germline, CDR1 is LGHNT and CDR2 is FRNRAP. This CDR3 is CASGLVLDRGRHEQYF. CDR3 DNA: TGTGCTAGTGGTTTGGTACTGGACAGGGGGAGGCACGAGCAGTACTTC.

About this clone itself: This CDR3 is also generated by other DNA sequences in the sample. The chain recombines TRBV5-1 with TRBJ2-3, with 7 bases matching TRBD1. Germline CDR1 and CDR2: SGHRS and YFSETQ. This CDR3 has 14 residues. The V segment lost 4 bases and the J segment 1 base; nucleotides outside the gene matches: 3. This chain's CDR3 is CASSPGQGTDTQYF. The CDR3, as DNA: TGCGCCAGCAGCCCTGGACAGGGCACAGATACGCAGTATTTT.

CDR3 protein: CSVYQTVRGYTF. The CDR3, as DNA: TGCAGCGTTTACCAGACCGTAAGGGGCTACACCTTC. V gene TRBV29-1 combines with J gene TRBJ1-2; no reliable D call. The V end lost 5 bases, the J end lost 8 bases, and 15 bases lay between the germline ends. CDR1 and CDR2 (germline): SQVTM, ANQGSEA. This CDR3 has 12 amino acids.

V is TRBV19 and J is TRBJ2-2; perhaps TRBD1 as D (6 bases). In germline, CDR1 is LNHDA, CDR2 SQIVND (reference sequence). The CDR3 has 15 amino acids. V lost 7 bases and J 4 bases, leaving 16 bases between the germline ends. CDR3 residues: CASTREGVITGELFF. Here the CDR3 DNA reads TGTGCCAGTACCAGAGAGGGGGTAATCACCGGGGAGCTGTTTTTT.

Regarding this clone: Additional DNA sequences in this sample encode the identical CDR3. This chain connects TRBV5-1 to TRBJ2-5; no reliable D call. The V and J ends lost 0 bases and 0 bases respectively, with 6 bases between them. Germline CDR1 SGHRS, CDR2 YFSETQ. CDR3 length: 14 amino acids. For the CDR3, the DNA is TGCGCCAGCAGCTTGGGTGGTTACCAAGAGACCCAGTACTTC. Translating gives CASSLGGYQETQYF.

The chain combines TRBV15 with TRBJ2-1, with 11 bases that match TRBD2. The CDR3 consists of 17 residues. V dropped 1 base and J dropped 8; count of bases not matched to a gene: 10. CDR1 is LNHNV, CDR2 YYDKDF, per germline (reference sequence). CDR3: CATSRVETSGIGDEQFF. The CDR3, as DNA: TGTGCCACCAGCAGAGTGGAGACTAGCGGGATAGGGGATGAGCAGTTCTTC.

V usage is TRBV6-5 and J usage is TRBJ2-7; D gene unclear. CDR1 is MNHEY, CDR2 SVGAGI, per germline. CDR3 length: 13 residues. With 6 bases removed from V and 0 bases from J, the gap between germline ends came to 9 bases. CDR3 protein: CASSRLGSYEQYF. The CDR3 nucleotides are TGTGCCAGCAGCCGGCTAGGCTCCTACGAGCAGTACTTC.

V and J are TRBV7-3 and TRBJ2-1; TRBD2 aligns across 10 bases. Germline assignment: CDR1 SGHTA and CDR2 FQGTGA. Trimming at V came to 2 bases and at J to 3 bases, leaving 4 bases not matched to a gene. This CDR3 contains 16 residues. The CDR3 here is CASSLWASGSYNEQFF. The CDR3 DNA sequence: TGTGCCAGCAGCTTATGGGCTAGCGGGAGCTACAATGAGCAGTTCTTC.

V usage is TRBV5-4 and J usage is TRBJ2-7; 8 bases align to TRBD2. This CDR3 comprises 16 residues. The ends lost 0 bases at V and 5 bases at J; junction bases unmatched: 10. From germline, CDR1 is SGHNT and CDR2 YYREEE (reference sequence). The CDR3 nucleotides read TGTGCCAGCAGCTTGGCCTGGAGTAGCGGGGACGACGAGCAGTACTTC. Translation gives CASSLAWSSGDDEQYF.

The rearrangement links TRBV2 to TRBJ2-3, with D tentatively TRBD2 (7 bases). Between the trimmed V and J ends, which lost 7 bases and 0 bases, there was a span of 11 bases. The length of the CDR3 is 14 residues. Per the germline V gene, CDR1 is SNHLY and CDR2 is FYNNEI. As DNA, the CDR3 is TGTGCCAGCAACGGGGGGCCTAGCACAGATACGCAGTATTTT. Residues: CASNGGPSTDTQYF.

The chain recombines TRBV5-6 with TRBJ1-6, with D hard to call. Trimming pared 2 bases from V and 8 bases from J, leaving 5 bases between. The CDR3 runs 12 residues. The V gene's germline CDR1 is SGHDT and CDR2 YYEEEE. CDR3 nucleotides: TGTGCCAGCAGCTTTGGCGATTCACCCCTCCACTTT. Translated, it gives CASSFGDSPLHF.

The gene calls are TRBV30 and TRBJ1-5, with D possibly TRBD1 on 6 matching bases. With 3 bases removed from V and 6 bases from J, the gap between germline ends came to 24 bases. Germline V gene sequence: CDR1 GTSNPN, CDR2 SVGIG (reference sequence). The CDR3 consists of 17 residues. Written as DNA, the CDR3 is TGTGCCTGGAGCGGATGGGGGCCCGGGACAAAGGGTCAGCCCCAGCATTTT. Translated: CAWSGWGPGTKGQPQHF.

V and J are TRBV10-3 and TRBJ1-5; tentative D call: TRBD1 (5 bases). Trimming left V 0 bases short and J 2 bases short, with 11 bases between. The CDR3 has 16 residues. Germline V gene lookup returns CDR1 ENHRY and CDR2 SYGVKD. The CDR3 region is CAISESGRGRNQPQHF. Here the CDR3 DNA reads TGTGCCATCAGTGAGTCGGGAAGGGGACGCAATCAGCCCCAGCATTTT.

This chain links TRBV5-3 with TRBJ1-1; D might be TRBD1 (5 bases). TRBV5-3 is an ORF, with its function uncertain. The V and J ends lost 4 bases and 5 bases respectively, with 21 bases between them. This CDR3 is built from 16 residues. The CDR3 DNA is TGTGCCAGAAGCACGCCGGGACCACCCGGTAGGACTGAAGCTTTCTTT. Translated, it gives CARSTPGPPGRTEAFF.

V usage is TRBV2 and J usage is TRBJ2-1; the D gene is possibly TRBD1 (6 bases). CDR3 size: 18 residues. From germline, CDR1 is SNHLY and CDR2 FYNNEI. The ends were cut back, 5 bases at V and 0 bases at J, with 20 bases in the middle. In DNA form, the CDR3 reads TGTGCCAGCAGTCTAGCTCTCCTGAGGGGGAGCTCCTACAATGAGCAGTTCTTC. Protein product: CASSLALLRGSSYNEQFF. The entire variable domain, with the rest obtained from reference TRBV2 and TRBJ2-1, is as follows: EPEVTQTPSHQVTQMGQEVILRCVPISNHLYFYWYRQILGQKVEFLVSFYNNEISEKSEIFDDQFSVERPDGSNFTLKIRSTKLEDSAMYFCASSLALLRGSSYNEQFFGPGTRLTVL.

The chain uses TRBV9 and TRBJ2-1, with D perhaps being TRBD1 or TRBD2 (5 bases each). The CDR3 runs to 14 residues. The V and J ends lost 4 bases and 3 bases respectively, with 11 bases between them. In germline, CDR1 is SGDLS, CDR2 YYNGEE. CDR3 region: CASSPWDVYNEQFF. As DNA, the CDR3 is TGTGCCAGCAGCCCATGGGACGTCTACAATGAGCAGTTCTTC. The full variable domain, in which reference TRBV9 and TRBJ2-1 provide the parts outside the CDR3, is DSGVTQTPKHLITATGQRVTLRCSPRSGDLSVYWYQQSLDQGLQFLIQYYNGEERAKGNILERFSAQQFPDLHSELNLSSLELGDSALYFCASSPWDVYNEQFFGPGTRLTVL.

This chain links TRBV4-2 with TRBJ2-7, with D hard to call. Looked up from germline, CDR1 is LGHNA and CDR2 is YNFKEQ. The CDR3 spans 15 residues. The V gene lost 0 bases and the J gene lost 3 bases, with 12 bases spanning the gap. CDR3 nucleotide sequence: TGTGCCAGCAGCCAAGAAAAGGATACCTTCTACGAGCAGTACTTC. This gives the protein CASSQEKDTFYEQYF.

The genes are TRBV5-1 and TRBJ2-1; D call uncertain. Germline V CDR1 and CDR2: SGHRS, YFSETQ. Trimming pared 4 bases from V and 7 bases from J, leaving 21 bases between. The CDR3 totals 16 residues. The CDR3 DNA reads TGCGCCAGCAGCCCTGGTTCTGGGCGAATCGGTAATGAGCAGTTCTTC. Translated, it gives CASSPGSGRIGNEQFF.

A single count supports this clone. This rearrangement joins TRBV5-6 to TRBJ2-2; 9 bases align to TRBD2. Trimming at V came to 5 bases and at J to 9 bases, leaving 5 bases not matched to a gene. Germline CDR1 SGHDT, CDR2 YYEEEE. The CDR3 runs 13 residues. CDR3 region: CASRGTSRRELFF. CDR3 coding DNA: TGTGCCAGCAGAGGGACTAGCAGGAGGGAGCTGTTTTTT.